A selection of T cell receptor beta chains follows, all from one sample in a study of human T cells and chemical hapten exposure. TCRdb independently ran MiXCR on the RACE reads; one entry per CDR3 protein. The sample lists some 250,000 distinct CDR3 sequences; approximately 7.5% were seen once. Sample: whole blood, taken in connection with sensitization to the hapten diphenylcyclopropenone (DPC). Every receptor here comes from a man aged 18 to 30 with alopecia areata. Some clones in this sample may be carry-over from other donors' samples. Both conserved end residues are part of each CDR3. D genes are given only for firm matches. Not every row has a clone size; where given, it reads once, few, many or a size class.

TRBJ1-6,TRBD1,TRBV12-3/TRBV12-4,-,TGTGCCAGCAGTTTCCGGGACAGTAATTTTCCCCTCCACTTT,CASSFRDSNFPLHF
TRBJ1-5,-,TRBV7-9,-,TGTGCCAGCAGCTTAGTATCGGGTACGGGCAATCAGCCCCAGCATTTT,CASSLVSGTGNQPQHF
TRBJ2-3,-,TRBV11-1,-,TGTGCCAGCAGCCCGTACCTAGAAACAGATACGCAGTATTTT,CASSPYLETDTQYF
TRBJ1-5,-,TRBV20-1,many,TGCAGTGCTAGAGATCTGGGAGGGAAGGGCAATCAGCCCCAGCATTTT,CSARDLGGKGNQPQHF
TRBJ2-1,-,TRBV18,-,TGTGCCAGCTCACTCGGACAGCCGGGGGAGCAGTTCTTC,CASSLGQPGEQFF
TRBJ1-1,TRBD1,TRBV5-1,-,TGCGCCAGCAGCTACGCCGACAGGGGTGCCGGCGCTTTCTTT,CASSYADRGAGAFF
TRBJ1-2,TRBD1,TRBV28,-,TGTGCCAGCAGTCCCACCGAGAGACAGGGTTGGGAAGGCTACACCTTC,CASSPTERQGWEGYTF
TRBJ1-1,-,TRBV7-9,-,TGTGCCAGCAGCCGATTGCCTCAGGGGACGGACACTGAAGCTTTCTTT,CASSRLPQGTDTEAFF
TRBJ1-3,TRBD1,TRBV6-5,-,TGTGCCAGCAGTTACACCGGACAGGGGGTAGTTGGAAACACCATATATTTT,CASSYTGQGVVGNTIYF
TRBJ2-7,TRBD1,TRBV6-5,many,TGTGCCAGCAGCCACGAACAGGGGCTACCCTACGAGCAGTACTTC,CASSHEQGLPYEQYF
TRBJ1-5,TRBD1,TRBV20-1,-,TGCAGTGCTACTCGGACAGGGCCGATAGGCAATCAGCCCCAGCATTTT,CSATRTGPIGNQPQHF
TRBJ2-6,-,TRBV29-1,-,TGCAGCGTTGAAACCGGGGACTCTGGGGCCAACGTCCTGACTTTC,CSVETGDSGANVLTF
TRBJ1-2,TRBD1,TRBV28,many,TGTGCCAGCAGCCTTCAATCCCAGGGGGCAAGGGGCTACACCTTC,CASSLQSQGARGYTF
TRBJ2-1,-,TRBV7-8,few,TGTGCCAGCAGCTTAGAGCTGGGGCTTAAGGATGAGCAGTTCTTC,CASSLELGLKDEQFF
TRBJ2-3,-,TRBV6-2/TRBV6-3,many,TGTGCCGCAGGCGTGAGCACAGATACGCAGTATTTT,CAAGVSTDTQYF
TRBJ1-5,TRBD1,TRBV6-2/TRBV6-3,many,TGTGCCAGCAGGTCCGGGACAGGAAACAATCAGCCCCAGCATTTT,CASRSGTGNNQPQHF
TRBJ1-1,-,TRBV11-3,few,TGTGCCAGCAGCTTAGCCGTAGACACTGAAGCTTTCTTT,CASSLAVDTEAFF
TRBJ1-1,-,TRBV5-5,-,TGTGCCAGCAGCGCGTCGGGCCTTGAAGCTTTCTTT,CASSASGLEAFF
TRBJ1-2,TRBD1,TRBV29-1,-,TGCAGCGTTGAAGGGGGTCGGGACAGAAACTATGGCTACACCTTC,CSVEGGRDRNYGYTF
TRBJ2-5,TRBD2,TRBV7-2,-,TGTGCCAGCAGCTTAACCCCCCCGAGCGGGGGGGCCAGGAAGACCCAGTACTTC,CASSLTPPSGGARKTQYF
TRBJ1-5,TRBD1,TRBV7-8,many,TGTGCCAGCAGCGTTTCAGGGGGCGGAAGCAATCAGCCCCAGCATTTT,CASSVSGGGSNQPQHF
TRBJ2-7,-,TRBV12-3/TRBV12-4,-,TGTGCCAGCAGTTCCGGACGGAGAACCTACGAGCAGTACTTC,CASSSGRRTYEQYF
TRBJ2-4,TRBD1,TRBV14,-,TGTGCCAGCAGCCAAGGAAGGACAGGGGAGGCCATTCAGTACTTC,CASSQGRTGEAIQYF
TRBJ1-6,TRBD1,TRBV28,-,TGTGCCGTCTCCGGGACAGGGGGTTCGTCCTATAATTCACCCCTCCACTTT,CAVSGTGGSSYNSPLHF
TRBJ1-1,-,TRBV29-1,many,TGCAGCGCAAGACATCCGGGACAGAACACTGAAGCTTTCTTT,CSARHPGQNTEAFF
TRBJ1-4,-,TRBV4-3,-,TGCGCCAGCAGCCAAATCATCACGGAAAATGAAAAACTGTTTTTT,CASSQIITENEKLFF
TRBJ2-1,TRBD1,TRBV11-2,-,TGTGCCAGCAGCTTAAAGGGGGCCTCTATCAATGAGCAGTTCTTC,CASSLKGASINEQFF
TRBJ2-6,-,TRBV11-2,-,TGTGCCAGCAGTAATCTCCGGGACATCGGTACTGGGGCCAACGTCCTGACTTTC,CASSNLRDIGTGANVLTF
TRBJ2-2,-,TRBV20-1,-,TGCAGTGCTAGGACTTATACCGGGGAGCTGTTTTTT,CSARTYTGELFF